Here is one T cell receptor beta chain with its context. The data originate from a study of blood T cell repertoires in COVID-19. Study overall: The United States, Italy and Spain provided the acute and convalescent COVID-19 samples. In each case, the material was cDNA or gDNA derived from T cells, B-cell-depleted T cells, or PBMCs.

Trimming cost V 3 bases and J 0 bases; bases outside gene matches: 14. The CDR3 contains 18 residues. The germline CDR1 and CDR2 sequences are SGHRS and YFSETQ. As processed by the authors: Scientists estimated how many nucleated cells there were by amplifying reference gene primers. This table comes from immunoSEQ multiplex PCR, and its TCRdb copy is limited to in-frame clones, with some not included. From that table come the V and J calls and clone size; the DNA was used to work out D and trimming. The sample includes about 170,000 clones, around 77% of them seen just once. The material sequenced was peripheral blood. The clonotype originates from a man in his sixties or seventies with acute or convalescent COVID-19. The chain has TRBV5-1 and TRBJ1-1, with TRBD1 identical over 7 bases. This CDR3 is CASSSPGGQRNMNTEAFF. CDR3 nucleotide sequence: TGCGCCAGCAGCTCCCCAGGGGGACAGAGAAACATGAACACTGAAGCTTTCTTT. The full variable domain, completed using reference TRBV5-1 and TRBJ1-1, is KAGVTQTPRYLIKTRGQQVTLSCSPISGHRSVSWYQQTPGQGLQFLFEYFSETQRNKGNFPGRFSGRQFSNSRSEMNVSTLELGDSALYLCASSSPGGQRNMNTEAFFGQGTRLTVV.